The 32 T cell receptor beta chains below come from one sample, sequenced in a study of blood T cell repertoires in COVID-19. TCRdb's copy holds only in-frame clones and misses some; the assay was immunoSEQ multiplex PCR. The repertoire has fewer than 500,000 clones, more than 70% of them found once; the top ten carry approximately 1.3%. The material sequenced was PBMCs or T cells enriched from blood (not recorded which). The source of these receptors is a man aged 30-40 years who had recovered from COVID-19.

The V gene is TRBV18, the J gene TRBJ2-5; 8 bases match TRBD2. Per germline, CDR1 KGHSH and CDR2 LQKENI. After removal of 3 bases from V and 5 bases from J, the junction contained 2 bases not matched to a gene. The CDR3 runs 13 residues. The CDR3 spells CASSPGLEETQYF. For the CDR3, the DNA is TGTGCCAGCTCACCGGGACTAGAGGAGACCCAGTACTTC. The whole variable domain, filled in from reference TRBV18 and TRBJ2-5, reads NAGVMQNPRHLVRRRGQEARLRCSPMKGHSHVYWYRQLPEEGLKFMVYLQKENIIDESGMPKERFSAEFPKEGPSILRIQQVVRGDSAAYFCASSPGLEETQYFGPGTRLLVL.

As DNA, the CDR3 is TGCGCCAGCAGCAGGACAGGGGTGACTAATGAAAAACTGTTTTTT. Protein product: CASSRTGVTNEKLFF. The chain joins TRBV5-1 to TRBJ1-4; 9 bases agree with TRBD1. V lost 4 bases, J lost 2 bases, and 3 bases stayed unmatched. Germline V lookup: CDR1 SGHRS, CDR2 YFSETQ. The CDR3 totals 15 residues.

This clone has only one observation. The chain is built from TRBV27 and TRBJ2-5, with D possibly being TRBD2 (6 bases). CDR3 length: 16 amino acids. Germline V gene lookup returns CDR1 MNHEY and CDR2 SMNVEV (reference sequence). V was clipped by 5 bases and J by 3 bases, with 19 bases between them. CDR3 DNA sequence: TGTGCCAGCAGTGCCAGACTAGTTAAGGTGGAAGAGACCCAGTACTTC. As protein: CASSARLVKVEETQYF.

The V call is TRBV27, the J call TRBJ2-7; TRBD1 matches at 7 bases. The CDR3 extends over 15 amino acids. The J segment lost 4 bases and the V segment lost 6 bases, leaving 12 bases of the junction unmatched. Germline CDR1 reads MNHEY; CDR2 reads SMNVEV (reference sequence). CDR3 sequence (DNA): TGTGCCAGCAGAGAAAGAGGGACAGCGGAGTACGAGCAGTACTTC. As protein: CASRERGTAEYEQYF.

The V and J genes are TRBV10-3 and TRBJ1-2; D may be TRBD1 (6 bases). Trimming stripped 7 bases from V and 2 bases from J, with 23 bases between. This CDR3 contains 17 residues. Germline loops: CDR1 ENHRY, CDR2 SYGVKD. CDR3 amino acids: CAIMGGPSSNFNYGYTF. CDR3 bases: TGTGCCATCATGGGGGGGCCCTCGTCCAATTTCAACTATGGCTACACCTTC.

In its sample, this clone was seen once. This chain links TRBV6-2 or TRBV6-3 with TRBJ2-1; TRBD2 matches at 10 bases. The V gene end was trimmed by 6 bases and the J gene end by 8 bases; junction bases not matched to a gene: 7. Germline assignment: CDR1 MNHEY and CDR2 SVGEGT. The CDR3 is 14 residues long. CDR3 in amino acids: CASRPSGGPHEQFF. The CDR3 DNA is TGTGCCAGCAGACCTAGCGGGGGTCCCCATGAGCAGTTCTTC.

The V call is TRBV4-3, the J call TRBJ1-3, with D perhaps matching TRBD1 (5 bases). The V end lost 1 base, the J end lost 0 bases, and 16 bases lay between the germline ends. The CDR3 loop spans 18 amino acids. Germline CDR1 reads LGHNA; CDR2 reads YSLEER. CDR3 sequence: CASSQAPSGGNSGNTIYF. DNA of the CDR3: TGCGCCAGCAGCCAAGCACCCTCGGGGGGTAACTCTGGAAACACCATATATTTT.

The chain employs TRBV6-6 and TRBJ2-2, with 7 bases aligning to TRBD1. The ends lost 5 bases at V and 6 bases at J; junction bases unmatched: 12. CDR3 length: 16 amino acids. Germline CDR1 is MNHNY and CDR2 is SVGAGI (reference sequence). The CDR3 here is CASSPRDSSPPGELFF. The CDR3 DNA sequence: TGTGCCAGCAGTCCCCGGGACAGTTCCCCTCCCGGGGAGCTGTTTTTT.

The CDR3 region is CASSFPGSKAFF. DNA of the CDR3: TGTGCCAGCAGTTTCCCCGGGAGCAAAGCTTTCTTT. The chain carries TRBV27 and TRBJ1-1, with D uncertain. CDR1 is MNHEY, CDR2 SMNVEV, per germline (reference sequence). This CDR3 has 12 amino acids. V dropped 3 bases and J dropped 9 bases, with 11 bases sitting between them.

The V call is TRBV7-8, the J call TRBJ2-1; 10 nucleotides match TRBD2. The germline gives CDR1 SGHVS, CDR2 FQNEAQ. This CDR3 comprises 21 residues. The junction had 18 bases not matched to a gene; V was cut back by 3 bases and J by 1 base. CDR3 bases: TGTGCCAGCAGCTTCTACCTCACCTTAGCGGGGGGCCAGGGGTCCTACAATGAGCAGTTCTTC. Translating it yields CASSFYLTLAGGQGSYNEQFF.

The rearrangement joins TRBV4-1 to TRBJ2-3, with TRBD1 identical over 10 bases. CDR3 length: 16 amino acids. Germline V gives CDR1 MGHRA, CDR2 YSYEKL. V shed 0 bases, J shed 3 bases, and the junction held 3 bases outside the gene matches. CDR3: CASSQDLGQGTDTQYF. The DNA for the CDR3 is TGCGCCAGCAGCCAAGATTTGGGACAGGGGACAGATACGCAGTATTTT.

As to this clone: The sample has other DNA sequences that encode this CDR3 too. The J gene is TRBJ2-6, the V gene TRBV9; TRBD1 matches 7 bases. The CDR3 covers 17 residues. The J segment lost 0 bases and the V segment lost 4 bases, leaving 7 bases of the junction unmatched. Germline V gene sequence: CDR1 SGDLS, CDR2 YYNGEE. CDR3 DNA sequence: TGTGCCAGCAGCTGGGGACAGTTAGACTCTGGGGCCAACGTCCTGACTTTC. Translating gives CASSWGQLDSGANVLTF.

The CDR3 DNA sequence: TGTGCCAGCAGCTACGACAGGGGTTCTACTGAAGCTTTCTTT. It specifies CASSYDRGSTEAFF. J is TRBJ1-1 and V is TRBV13; 8 bases are shared with TRBD1. The junction had 6 bases not matched to a gene; V was cut back by 4 bases and J by 5 bases. The CDR3 is 14 amino acids. The V gene's germline CDR1 is PRHDT and CDR2 FYEKMQ (reference sequence). The variable domain in full, completed from reference TRBV13 and TRBJ1-1, reads AAGVIQSPRHLIKEKRETATLKCYPIPRHDTVYWYQQGPGQDPQFLISFYEKMQSDKGSIPDRFSAQQFSDYHSELNMSSLELGDSALYFCASSYDRGSTEAFFGQGTRLTVV.

The CDR3 here is CASSRLASGGETQYF. The DNA for the CDR3 is TGTGCCAGCAGTCGACTAGCTAGCGGGGGGGAGACCCAGTACTTC. This rearrangement joins TRBV6-5 to TRBJ2-5, with 11 bases lining up with TRBD2. The CDR3 is made up of 15 amino acids. The germline V gene has CDR1 MNHEY and CDR2 SVGAGI. With 5 bases clipped from V and 5 bases from J, the junction kept 7 bases outside the gene matches.

The V gene is TRBV27, the J gene TRBJ1-6, with D uncertain. With 2 bases removed from V and 6 bases from J, the gap between germline ends came to 2 bases. CDR3 length: 12 amino acids. Germline V gene sequence: CDR1 MNHEY, CDR2 SMNVEV (reference sequence). CDR3 in amino acids: CASSLLNSPLHF. DNA of the CDR3: TGTGCCAGCAGTTTACTTAATTCACCCCTCCACTTT.

V usage is TRBV29-1 and J usage is TRBJ2-3, with a tentative D call TRBD2 (6 bases). The CDR3 length is 14 residues. CDR1 and CDR2 (germline): SQVTM, ANQGSEA. Trimming shortened V by 5 bases and J by 0 bases, and 12 bases separated the two germline ends. CDR3 loop: CSVREAGSTDTQYF. The CDR3 bases are TGCAGCGTTAGGGAGGCGGGGAGCACAGATACGCAGTATTTT.

V is TRBV18 and J is TRBJ2-7; 9 bases are a match to TRBD1. V lost 1 base, J lost 3 bases, and 7 bases stayed unmatched. This CDR3 spans 16 amino acids. CDR1 is KGHSH and CDR2 is LQKENI in the germline V gene. CDR3: CASSPLRTGVGYEQYF. The CDR3 nucleotides are TGTGCCAGCTCACCACTTAGGACAGGGGTAGGCTACGAGCAGTACTTC.

This chain connects TRBV4-2 to TRBJ2-1, with D possibly TRBD2 on 6 matching bases. Trimming stripped 2 bases from V and 4 bases from J, with 12 bases between. The germline CDR1 and CDR2 sequences are LGHNA and YNFKEQ. The CDR3 is 15 residues long. This CDR3 is CASSQKFGRYNEQFF. CDR3 nucleotides: TGTGCCAGCAGCCAAAAATTCGGGAGATACAATGAGCAGTTCTTC.

The V gene is TRBV5-1, the J gene TRBJ2-5, with 9 bases lining up with TRBD1. V lost 4 bases, J lost 3 bases, and 4 bases stayed unmatched. The germline CDR1 and CDR2 sequences are SGHRS and YFSETQ. The CDR3 runs 14 residues. The CDR3 coding sequence is TGCGCCAGCAGCACAGGGGGCGCGGAAGAGACCCAGTACTTC. Residues: CASSTGGAEETQYF.

V usage is TRBV19 and J usage is TRBJ2-7, with 8 positions matching TRBD1. The CDR3 is 13 residues long. Trimming at V came to 5 bases and at J to 3 bases, leaving 3 bases not matched to a gene. Germline V CDR1 and CDR2: LNHDA, SQIVND (reference sequence). The CDR3 DNA sequence: TGTGCCAGTAGTGTGACAGGGGTCTACGAGCAGTACTTC. Translation gives CASSVTGVYEQYF.

This clone was found once. V usage is TRBV5-1 and J usage is TRBJ1-3; no firm D call. Germline V gives CDR1 SGHRS, CDR2 YFSETQ. This CDR3 comprises 15 residues. Trimming removed 4 bases from V and 7 bases from J, with 18 bases in between. CDR3 region: CASSRDLGFGNTIYF. CDR3 coding DNA: TGCGCCAGCAGCCGGGATCTCGGCTTCGGGAACACCATATATTTT.

The genes are TRBV28 and TRBJ2-2; possibly TRBD1 for D (5 bases). Looked up from germline, CDR1 is MDHEN and CDR2 is SYDVKM. V lost 5 bases and J 3 bases, leaving 13 bases between the germline ends. The CDR3 consists of 15 residues. This chain's CDR3 is CASSPQTDYTGELFF. CDR3 DNA sequence: TGTGCCAGCAGTCCCCAGACAGATTACACCGGGGAGCTGTTTTTT. The full variable domain, in which reference TRBV28 and TRBJ2-2 provide the parts outside the CDR3, is DVKVTQSSRYLVKRTGEKVFLECVQDMDHENMFWYRQDPGLGLRLIYFSYDVKMKEKGDIPEGYSVSREKKERFSLILESASTNQTSMYLCASSPQTDYTGELFFGEGSRLTVL.

The chain carries TRBV6-5 and TRBJ2-1; possibly TRBD2 for D (6 bases). V was trimmed by 7 bases and J by 2 bases, leaving 15 bases between them. This CDR3 is built from 15 residues. The germline CDR1 and CDR2 sequences are MNHEY and SVGAGI. The DNA for the CDR3 is TGTGCCAGCAATGGACGCGGGGTTCCCTACAATGAGCAGTTCTTC. It yields the protein CASNGRGVPYNEQFF.

V usage is TRBV30 and J usage is TRBJ1-3, with D uncertain. The length of the CDR3 is 15 residues. From germline, CDR1 is GTSNPN and CDR2 SVGIG (reference sequence). Trimming removed 0 bases at V and 2 bases at J, with 11 bases between. The DNA of the CDR3 is TGTGCCTGGAGTGTCGGAGGGTATGCTGGAAACACCATATATTTT. It translates to CAWSVGGYAGNTIYF. Full variable domain (outside the CDR3, taken from reference TRBV30 and TRBJ1-3): SQTIHQWPATLVQPVGSPLSLECTVEGTSNPNLYWYRQAAGRGLQLLFYSVGIGQISSEVPQNLSASRPQDRQFILSSKKLLLSDSGFYLCAWSVGGYAGNTIYFGEGSWLTVV.

The rearrangement joins TRBV4-1 to TRBJ2-7; D may be TRBD2 (7 bases). This CDR3 comprises 19 residues. Trimming cost V 4 bases and J 3 bases, with 28 bases left between them. Germline V gene lookup returns CDR1 MGHRA and CDR2 YSYEKL. The CDR3 region has the DNA TGCGCCAGCAGCCGGATAGTTACTCTCGAGGGGGGGGACAACTACGAGCAGTACTTC. It is translated as CASSRIVTLEGGDNYEQYF.

V and J are TRBV30 and TRBJ1-3, with D uncertain. The CDR3 length is 13 residues. Trimming took off 7 bases at V and 0 bases at J, with 10 bases between the two ends. Germline values: CDR1 GTSNPN, CDR2 SVGIG (reference sequence). The CDR3 loop reads CASNSGSGNTIYF. CDR3 sequence (DNA): TGTGCCTCAAACTCAGGCTCTGGAAACACCATATATTTT.

V gene TRBV11-2 combines with J gene TRBJ2-3, with 7 positions matching TRBD1. Per the germline V gene, CDR1 is SGHAT and CDR2 is FQNNGV. J lost 2 bases, V lost 2 bases, and 10 bases had no gene match. This CDR3 has 17 amino acids. The CDR3 region has the DNA TGTGCCAGCAGCTTATCCGGACTGGACAGGATCACAGATACGCAGTATTTT. Residues: CASSLSGLDRITDTQYF.

The rearrangement joins TRBV6-5 to TRBJ2-3, with D unclear. Trimming cost V 6 bases and J 1 base, with 8 bases left between them. This CDR3 is 13 amino acids long. Germline V gene lookup returns CDR1 MNHEY and CDR2 SVGAGI. The CDR3 is CASRATGTDTQYF. The DNA of the CDR3 is TGTGCCAGCAGAGCCACTGGCACAGATACGCAGTATTTT.

Comment on this clone: The conserved final phenylalanine or tryptophan is absent from the CDR3, which likely points to a read error. The limits of the CDR3 on the DNA are not certain, so only TCRdb's listed CDR3 is given. CDR3 loop: CASSLGGPGQPS. The V call is TRBV5-8, the J call TRBJ2-7; the listed D gene, TRBD1, was not tested against the DNA. Looked up from germline, CDR1 is SGHTS and CDR2 is YDEGEE. Termini included, the CDR3 measures 12 amino acids.

This chain joins TRBV5-1 and TRBJ1-3; weak D call: TRBD1 (5 bases). This CDR3 is 14 amino acids long. Trimming took off 4 bases at V and 0 bases at J, with 8 bases between the two ends. Germline V gives CDR1 SGHRS, CDR2 YFSETQ. This CDR3 is CASSIDSSGNTIYF. DNA for the CDR3: TGCGCCAGCAGCATCGACAGCTCTGGAAACACCATATATTTT.

V gene TRBV5-8 combines with J gene TRBJ1-3, with TRBD1 identical over 12 bases. J gave up 3 bases and V 4 bases, and 8 bases lay outside the gene matches. CDR3 length equals 17 residues. Germline V gene lookup returns CDR1 SGHTS and CDR2 YDEGEE. CDR3 in DNA: TGTGCCAGCAGCGTTACCGGGACAGGGGGCGTTGGAAACACCATATATTTT. Translating gives CASSVTGTGGVGNTIYF.

The chain couples TRBV7-9 to TRBJ1-2; D might be TRBD1 (5 bases). Per germline, CDR1 SEHNR and CDR2 FQNEAQ (reference sequence). The V and J ends lost 0 bases and 4 bases respectively, with 15 bases between them. The CDR3 spans 16 residues. CDR3 DNA sequence: TGTGCCAGCAGCTTAGCGCTCGGGCGACAGAGCTATGGCTACACCTTC. Its translation: CASSLALGRQSYGYTF. Complete variable domain (other parts from reference TRBV7-9 and TRBJ1-2): DTGVSQNPRHKITKRGQNVTFRCDPISEHNRLYWYRQTLGQGPEFLTYFQNEAQLEKSRLLSDRFSAERPKGSFSTLEIQRTEQGDSAMYLCASSLALGRQSYGYTFGSGTRLTVV.